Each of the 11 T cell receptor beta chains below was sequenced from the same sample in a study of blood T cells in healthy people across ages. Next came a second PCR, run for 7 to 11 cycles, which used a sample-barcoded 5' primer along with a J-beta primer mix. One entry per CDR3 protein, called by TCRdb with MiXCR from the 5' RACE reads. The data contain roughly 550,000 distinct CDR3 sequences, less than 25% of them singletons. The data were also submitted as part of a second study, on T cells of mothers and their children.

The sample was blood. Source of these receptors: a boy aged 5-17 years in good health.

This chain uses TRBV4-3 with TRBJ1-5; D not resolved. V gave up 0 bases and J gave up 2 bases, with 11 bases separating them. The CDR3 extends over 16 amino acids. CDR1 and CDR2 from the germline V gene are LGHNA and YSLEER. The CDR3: CASSQERAAGNQPQHF. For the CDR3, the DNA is TGCGCCAGCAGCCAAGAGAGGGCAGCGGGCAATCAGCCCCAGCATTTT.

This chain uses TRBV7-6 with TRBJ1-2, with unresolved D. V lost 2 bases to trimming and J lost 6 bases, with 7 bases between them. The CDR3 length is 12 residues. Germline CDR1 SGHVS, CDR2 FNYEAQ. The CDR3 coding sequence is TGTGCCAGCAGCTTATCCGGTCATGGCTACACCTTC. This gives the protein CASSLSGHGYTF. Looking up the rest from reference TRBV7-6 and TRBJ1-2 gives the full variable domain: GAGVSQSPRYKVTKRGQDVALRCDPISGHVSLYWYRQALGQGPEFLTYFNYEAQQDKSGLPNDRFSAERPEGSISTLTIQRTEQRDSAMYRCASSLSGHGYTFGSGTRLTVV.

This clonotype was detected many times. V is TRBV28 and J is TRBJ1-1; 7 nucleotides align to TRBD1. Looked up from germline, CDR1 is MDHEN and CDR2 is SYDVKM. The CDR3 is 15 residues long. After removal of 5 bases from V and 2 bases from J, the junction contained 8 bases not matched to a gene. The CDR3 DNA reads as TGTGCCAGCAGTCGGGGGACAGACTTTAACACTGAAGCTTTCTTT. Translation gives CASSRGTDFNTEAFF.

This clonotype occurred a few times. The CDR3: CTVQPSIYNEQFF. The DNA of the CDR3 is TGCACTGTACAGCCTTCGATCTACAATGAGCAGTTCTTC. The rearrangement links TRBV29-1 to TRBJ2-1, with D unresolved. CDR1 is SQVTM and CDR2 is ANQGSEA in the germline V gene. The length of the CDR3 is 13 residues.

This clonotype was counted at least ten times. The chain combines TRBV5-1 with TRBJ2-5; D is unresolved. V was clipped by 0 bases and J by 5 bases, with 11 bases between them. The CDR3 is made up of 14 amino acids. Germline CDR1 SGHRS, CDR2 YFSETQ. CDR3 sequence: CASSLVGPQETQYF. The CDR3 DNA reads TGCGCCAGCAGCTTGGTAGGTCCTCAGGAGACCCAGTACTTC.

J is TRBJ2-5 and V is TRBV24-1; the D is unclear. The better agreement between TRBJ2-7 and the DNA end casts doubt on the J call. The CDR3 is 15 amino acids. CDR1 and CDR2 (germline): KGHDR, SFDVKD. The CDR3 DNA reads TGTGCCACCAGTGATCCGTCGTCGAGCTCCTACGAGCAGTACTTC. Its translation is CATSDPSSSSYEQYF.

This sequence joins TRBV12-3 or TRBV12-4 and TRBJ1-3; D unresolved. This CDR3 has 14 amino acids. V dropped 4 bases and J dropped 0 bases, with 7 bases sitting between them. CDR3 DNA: TGTGCCAGCAGTTGGGGAGTCTCTGGAAACACCATATATTTT. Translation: CASSWGVSGNTIYF.

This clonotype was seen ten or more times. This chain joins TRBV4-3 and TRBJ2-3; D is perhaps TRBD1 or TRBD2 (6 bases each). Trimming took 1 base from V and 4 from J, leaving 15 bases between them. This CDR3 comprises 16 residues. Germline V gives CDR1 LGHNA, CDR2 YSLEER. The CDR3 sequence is CASSQVRGGGPDTQYF. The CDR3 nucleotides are TGCGCCAGCAGCCAAGTTAGAGGGGGAGGACCAGATACGCAGTATTTT.

As DNA, the CDR3 is TGTGCCTGGAGTGTGGGGGGCCACACTGAAGCTTTCTTT. Translation gives CAWSVGGHTEAFF. The V and J genes are TRBV30 and TRBJ1-1, with a weak D call TRBD1 (6 bases). In germline, CDR1 is GTSNPN, CDR2 SVGIG (reference sequence). V was pared by 0 bases and J by 3 bases, with 8 bases between. The CDR3 sequence is 13 residues long.

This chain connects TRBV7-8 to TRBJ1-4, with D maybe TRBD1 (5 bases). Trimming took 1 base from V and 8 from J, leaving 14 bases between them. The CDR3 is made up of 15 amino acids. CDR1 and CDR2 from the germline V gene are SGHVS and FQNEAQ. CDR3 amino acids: CASSLGEGVNEKLFF. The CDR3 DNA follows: TGTGCCAGCAGCTTAGGGGAAGGGGTAAACGAAAAACTGTTTTTT.

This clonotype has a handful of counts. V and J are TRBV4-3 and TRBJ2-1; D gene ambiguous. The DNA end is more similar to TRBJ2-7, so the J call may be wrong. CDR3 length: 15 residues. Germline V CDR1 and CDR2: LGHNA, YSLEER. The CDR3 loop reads CASSQNSGQIDEQYF. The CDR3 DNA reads TGCGCCAGCAGCCAAAATTCTGGGCAGATCGACGAGCAGTACTTC.